This T cell receptor beta chain was retrieved from a study of blood T cell repertoires in COVID-19. Looking at the study overall: The study drew acute and convalescent COVID-19 samples from the United States, Italy and Spain.

Original data processing: For nucleated cells, counts were estimated from reference gene primer amplification. Clones were read by immunoSEQ multiplex PCR, and TCRdb kept only the in-frame ones, dropping some. V and J calls and clone size are copied from that table; D and trimming were computed from the DNA. The sample records more than 150,000 clones, just over 85% being singletons. CDR1 is SGHTA and CDR2 is FQGNSA in the germline V gene. CDR3 length: 16 residues. V shed 6 bases, J shed 0 bases, and the junction held 7 bases outside the gene matches. The sample was peripheral blood. The rearrangement links TRBV7-2 to TRBJ2-5; 10 nucleotides match TRBD2. This receptor was taken from a man aged 55-75 years with acute or convalescent COVID-19. CDR3 DNA sequence: TGTGCCAGCAGTCGAGGACTAGCGGAGTACCAAGAGACCCAGTACTTC. This codes for CASSRGLAEYQETQYF.